This record covers a single T cell receptor beta chain. The sample originates from a study of blood T cell repertoires in COVID-19. Overall study: Samples of COVID-19 (acute and convalescent) were obtained from the United States, Italy and Spain.

Living in 24 US areas, the participants were between roughly 18 and 95 years of age. Researchers sorted participants into cohorts using their self-reported clinical history. Recovery meant two consecutive negative NP/OP PCR tests, professional clearance, or resolved symptoms. Assay: immunoSEQ multiplex PCR; the TCRdb copy retains only in-frame clones and omits some. The sample yields about 160,000 clones, about 85% seen once. Sequences were obtained from PBMCs or T cells enriched from blood (not recorded which). This TCR was sampled from a woman in her forties or fifties who had recovered from COVID-19.

Here the CDR3 reads CASSQALKGAGMDTQYF. Written as DNA, the CDR3 is TGTGCCAGCAGCCAAGCTCTGAAGGGGGCAGGGATGGATACGCAGTATTTT. This chain connects TRBV4-2 to TRBJ2-3; 7 bases match TRBD1. Germline CDR1 and CDR2: LGHNA and YNFKEQ. V shed 1 base and J 6 bases; nucleotides not matched to a gene: 13. CDR3 size: 17 residues.